The T cell receptor beta chain described here comes from a study of PD-L1 blockade in urothelial cancer. This table comes from immunoSEQ multiplex PCR, and its TCRdb copy is limited to in-frame clones, with some not included. The table includes approximately 80,000 clones, 82% detected once. The CDR3 totals 14 residues. The V and J ends lost 2 bases and 4 bases respectively, with 9 bases between them. Germline lookup yields CDR1 SGHNT and CDR2 YYREEE (reference sequence). The sequences come from PBMCs, collected around atezolizumab (anti-PD-L1) treatment. The chain is built from TRBV5-4 and TRBJ1-4; D is possibly TRBD1 (5 bases). The TCR was taken from a man between 65 and 79 years old with urothelial cancer. The CDR3 DNA is TGTGCCAGCAGCTTCGGGACTGTTAATGAAAAACTGTTTTTT. As protein: CASSFGTVNEKLFF. The full variable domain, with the rest looked up from reference TRBV5-4 and TRBJ1-4, is ETGVTQSPTHLIKTRGQQVTLRCSSQSGHNTVSWYQQALGQGPQFIFQYYREEENGRGNFPPRFSGLQFPNYSSELNVNALELDDSALYLCASSFGTVNEKLFFGSGTQLSVL.